This entry lists 23 T cell receptor beta chains sequenced from one sample in a study of breast tumors, draining lymph nodes, adjacent tissues. A single record per CDR3 protein comes from TCRdb applying MiXCR to the multiplex PCR reads. The table shows 150,000 to 250,000 distinct CDR3 sequences, with 25% to 40% occurring only once. Breast cancer patients provided tissue from their axillary draining lymph nodes. Sequencing input: axillary lymph node tissue. These receptors came from a female donor with breast cancer. Some clones in this sample may be carry-over from other donors' samples.

This clonotype came up many times. The rearrangement uses TRBV5-1 and TRBJ1-4; D might be TRBD1 (5 bases). The CDR3 loop spans 14 amino acids. Trimming took 4 bases from V and 8 from J, leaving 15 bases between them. The germline CDR1 and CDR2 sequences are SGHRS and YFSETQ. The DNA of the CDR3 is TGCGCCAGCAGCCAAGACAGTTTTAGCGAAAAACTGTTTTTT. It codes for CASSQDSFSEKLFF.

About this clonotype: This may come from a read error, since a much larger clone is one base off. This rearrangement joins TRBV5-4 to TRBJ2-5; TRBD2 might be the D (5 bases). The germline V gene has CDR1 SGHNT and CDR2 YYREEE (reference sequence). The length of the CDR3 is 15 residues. Trimming stripped 1 base from V and 5 bases from J, with 15 bases between. In DNA form, the CDR3 reads TGTGCCAGCAGCTTGCGGGTAGCGACTGGGGAGACCCAGTACTTC. It is translated as CASSLRVATGETQYF.

The chain has TRBV9 and TRBJ2-5; 8 nucleotides align to TRBD2. Germline CDR1 is SGDLS and CDR2 is YYNGEE. The CDR3 is 14 residues long. The V gene end was trimmed by 0 bases and the J gene end by 2 bases; junction bases not matched to a gene: 0. This CDR3 reads CASSVVAGQETQYF. The CDR3 DNA reads as TGTGCCAGCAGCGTAGTAGCGGGACAAGAGACCCAGTACTTC.

At least ten counts were recorded for this clonotype. Germline and junction disagree at one end, which may indicate a read error. The chain is built from TRBV7-9 and TRBJ1-2; tentatively, D is TRBD1 (6 bases). The germline CDR1 and CDR2 sequences are SEHNR and FQNEAQ (reference sequence). The CDR3 spans 15 residues. CDR3 in amino acids: CASSLETGPDYGYPF. CDR3 nucleotides: TGTGCCAGCAGCTTAGAAACAGGGCCAGACTATGGCTACCCCTTC.

This clonotype occurred many times. The chain joins TRBV12-3 or TRBV12-4 to TRBJ2-3; TRBD2 matches at 9 bases. The CDR3 runs to 15 residues. V was pared by 2 bases and J by 2 bases, with 2 bases of the junction left unmatched. CDR3 sequence (DNA): TGTGCCAGCAGTTTAAGGACTAGCGCCACAGATACGCAGTATTTT. Amino acid sequence: CASSLRTSATDTQYF.

V and J are TRBV4-2 and TRBJ2-1; D may match TRBD1 or TRBD2 (5 bases each). The V end was cut by 1 base, the J end by 0 bases, with 7 bases between. The germline gives CDR1 LGHNA, CDR2 YNFKEQ. This CDR3 has 15 amino acids. The CDR3 loop is CASSQGGFSYNEQFF. Written as DNA, the CDR3 is TGTGCCAGCAGCCAAGGGGGGTTCTCCTACAATGAGCAGTTCTTC.

The chain carries TRBV18 and TRBJ2-1; 11 nucleotides line up with TRBD2. The CDR3 contains 15 residues. With 3 bases clipped from V and 7 bases from J, the junction kept 5 bases outside the gene matches. The germline V gene has CDR1 KGHSH and CDR2 LQKENI. CDR3 bases: TGTGCCAGCTCACCCGGGACTAGCGGCATAAATGAGCAGTTCTTC. Amino acids: CASSPGTSGINEQFF.

Many counts were recorded for this clonotype. This chain joins TRBV6-2 or TRBV6-3 and TRBJ2-5; D may be TRBD1 or TRBD2 (6 bases each). Germline V CDR1 and CDR2: MNHEY, SVGEGT. The CDR3 totals 14 residues. Trimming stripped 10 bases from V and 7 bases from J, with 22 bases between. The CDR3 DNA reads TGTGCCACAACCGGGGGACAACCAGGTGGGACCCAGTACTTC. Amino acid sequence: CATTGGQPGGTQYF.

Concerning this clonotype: One end of the junction does not line up with germline, which may come from a read error. The chain carries TRBV7-9 and TRBJ2-5; 10 bases map to TRBD1. Germline V gene data show CDR1 as SEHNR and CDR2 as FQNEAQ (reference sequence). The CDR3 has 15 amino acids. The CDR3: CVSSSGTGAQGTQYF. The CDR3, as DNA: TGTGTCAGCAGCTCCGGGACAGGGGCTCAAGGGACCCAGTACTTC. The variable domain in full, completed from reference TRBV7-9 and TRBJ2-5, reads DTGVSQNPRHKITKRGQNVTFRCDPISEHNRLYWYRQTLGQGPEFLTYFQNEAQLEKSRLLSDRFSAERPKGSFSTLEIQRTEQGDSAMYLCVSSSGTGAQGTQYFGPGTRLLVL.

This clonotype showed up many times. The chain recombines TRBV6-6 with TRBJ2-7; D might be TRBD2 (5 bases). V lost 6 bases, J lost 5 bases, and 14 bases lay in between. Germline V gene data show CDR1 as MNHNY and CDR2 as SVGAGI (reference sequence). The CDR3 runs to 13 residues. The CDR3 DNA is TGTGCCAGCAGCCGGGAAAGAAACAACGAGCAGTACTTC. The encoded protein is CASSRERNNEQYF.

This clonotype was counted many times. This chain links TRBV12-3 or TRBV12-4 with TRBJ2-7; no clear D. The germline V and J ends were trimmed by 3 bases and 2 bases, with 11 bases remaining between them. This CDR3 has 14 residues. CDR3 nucleotides: TGTGCCAGCAGTTTCGGCGCTCCGACCTACGAGCAGTACTTC. It translates to CASSFGAPTYEQYF.

A few counts support this clonotype. Because it lacks the conserved phenylalanine or tryptophan at the end, this CDR3 is likely a read error. It is unclear where the CDR3 begins or ends on the DNA, so no DNA is shown, and the CDR3 is as TCRdb lists it. The chain combines TRBV2 with TRBJ1-6; TRBD1, the table's D call, lacks a check against the DNA. The CDR3 sequence runs 8 residues, both termini included. CDR1 and CDR2 from the germline V gene are SNHLY and FYNNEI. CDR3 sequence reads: CASSETAS.

In its sample, this clonotype was seen many times. This sequence joins TRBV4-1 and TRBJ2-7; 8 bases fit TRBD1. Germline loops: CDR1 MGHRA, CDR2 YSYEKL. The CDR3 sequence is 15 residues long. Trimming at V came to 0 bases and at J to 12 bases, leaving 13 bases not matched to a gene. The CDR3 coding sequence is TGCGCCAGCAGCCAAGATTGGCAGGGGGCCGCCGGAGGGTACTTC. Its protein is CASSQDWQGAAGGYF.

This clonotype appeared many times. This rearrangement joins TRBV20-1 to TRBJ1-3; D is possibly TRBD1 (6 bases). V was cut by 2 bases and J by 0 bases, with 8 bases left in between. Germline V gene sequence: CDR1 DFQATT, CDR2 SNEGSKA (reference sequence). This CDR3 comprises 14 residues. This chain's CDR3 is CSARKGGSGNTIYF. In DNA form, the CDR3 reads TGCAGTGCTAGAAAGGGGGGCTCTGGAAACACCATATATTTT.

This clonotype was counted only a few times. A much larger clonotype is one base distant, so this may be a read error. The chain joins TRBV19 to TRBJ1-4, with unresolved D. V was cut by 9 bases and J by 7 bases, with 15 bases left in between. The CDR3 loop spans 13 amino acids. Germline assignment: CDR1 LNHDA and CDR2 SQIVND (reference sequence). The DNA of the CDR3 is TGTGCCAGCGGACGTCGAGGAGGTGAAAAACTGTTTTTT. Amino acids: CASGRRGGEKLFF.

This clonotype was observed once. The gene calls are TRBV18 and TRBJ2-1; D might be TRBD2 (5 bases). Deletions cut 6 bases from V and 9 bases from J, with 21 bases between. CDR1 and CDR2 from the germline V gene are KGHSH and LQKENI. CDR3 length equals 15 residues. The CDR3 is CASSLRRHPGGEQFF. DNA of the CDR3: TGTGCCAGCTCCCTCAGGAGGCACCCCGGCGGTGAGCAGTTCTTC.

This clonotype has only a few counts. This may be a read error: a much more frequent sequence differs by one nucleotide. The chain joins TRBV20-1 to TRBJ2-1; D is unresolved. The CDR3 is made up of 11 amino acids. CDR1 is DFQATT, CDR2 SNEGSKA, per germline (reference sequence). The DNA of the CDR3 is TGCAGTGCGAGTATCTACAATGAGCAGTCCTTC. This encodes CSASIYNEQSF.

Comment on this clonotype: One base away lies a much larger clone, so this may be a sequencing read error. The chain couples TRBV18 to TRBJ1-3; tentatively, D is TRBD1 (5 bases). The CDR3 is 12 residues long. Looked up from germline, CDR1 is KGHSH and CDR2 is LQKENI. CDR3 bases: TGTGCCAGCACGGGAGCCGCGGACACCATACATTTT. Amino acids: CASTGAADTIHF.

This chain links TRBV5-1 with TRBJ2-7, with no clear D. The CDR3 sequence is 12 residues long. Germline V gives CDR1 SGHRS, CDR2 YFSETQ. V was cut by 9 bases and J by 3 bases, with 13 bases left in between. CDR3 sequence reads: CATPLKVYEQYF. CDR3 nucleotide sequence: TGCGCCACACCCCTGAAGGTCTACGAGCAGTACTTC.

There are many counts of this clonotype. The CDR3 here is CSATSQHEQYF. CDR3 coding DNA: TGCAGCGCCACAAGCCAGCACGAGCAGTACTTC. The J gene is TRBJ2-7, the V gene TRBV29-1; D call uncertain. Germline CDR1 is SQVTM and CDR2 is ANQGSEA. V lost 7 bases, J lost 5 bases, and 12 bases lay in between. The CDR3 contains 11 residues.

This chain joins TRBV2 and TRBJ2-5; D may be TRBD1 (7 bases). CDR1 and CDR2 from the germline V gene are SNHLY and FYNNEI. The CDR3 contains 17 residues. The V end was cut by 3 bases, the J end by 0 bases, with 17 bases between. Written as DNA, the CDR3 is TGTGCCAGCAGTGAGCGGCAGGGGGGCCGTGACCAAGAGACCCAGTACTTC. Its translation: CASSERQGGRDQETQYF.

This clonotype was seen many times. CDR3 in DNA: TGCGCCAGCAGCTTGGAAGGGGGACAGGGTTTGGGAGATACGCAGTATTTT. As protein: CASSLEGGQGLGDTQYF. V and J are TRBV5-1 and TRBJ2-3; 9 bases map to TRBD1. Germline assignment: CDR1 SGHRS and CDR2 YFSETQ. J was trimmed by 5 bases and V by 0 bases; bases with no gene match: 10. There are 17 residues in the CDR3.

This clonotype was detected ten times or more. The DNA is left out, because the CDR3 cannot be placed on it with certainty; the CDR3 is given as TCRdb lists it. The chain joins TRBV5-1 to TRBJ2-1; TRBD1, the table's D call, was not compared with the DNA. Inclusive of both ends, the CDR3 amounts to 12 amino acids. Germline CDR1 SGHRS, CDR2 YFSETQ. The CDR3 here is CASSLVGTGAFF.